This TCR beta chain derives from a study of shared clonotypes between healthy human individuals. Study in general: Plates per donor: three CD4 naive, three CD4 memory, two CD8 naive, one CD8 memory. Study conclusions and caveats: An effect of sequencing depth on clonotype sharing among donors was expected.

The J segment lost 9 bases and the V segment lost 6 bases, leaving 15 bases of the junction unmatched. The CDR3 extends over 15 amino acids. Germline V gene lookup returns CDR1 SGHAT and CDR2 FQNNGV. The repertoire was sequenced with immunoSEQ multiplex PCR; TCRdb's copy has only in-frame clones and lacks some. The data contain more than 900,000 clones, about 80% of them singletons. Regarding this clone: No antigen is known for it.

Everyone who donated was a Caucasian adult who lived in Nashville, Tennessee. In the CD4+ fraction, cells were divided into CD45RA+ naive and CD45RA-negative memory subsets. The chain recombines TRBV11-2 with TRBJ1-1; 8 bases match TRBD1. Sequencing was done on a sample of memory CD4+ T cells from PBMCs. Subset of the sample: CD45RA-negative fraction. The TCR sequence derives from a man aged 18 to 35 in good health. Some clones in this sample may be carry-over from other donors' samples. The CDR3 spells CASSHGTGTHSQAFF. CDR3 nucleotides: TGTGCCAGCAGTCACGGGACAGGAACTCACTCCCAAGCTTTCTTT.